One sample yielded the 14 T cell receptor beta chains listed below, sequenced in a study of T cell clonality in common variable immunodeficiency. Repertoires were generated with immunoSEQ multiplex PCR, while TCRdb's copy carries only in-frame clones and drops some. The repertoire consists of about 52,000 clones, none detected only once. Sequencing was performed on peripheral blood mononuclear cells. The receptors originated from a person aged 18 to 70 in good health.

The table lists this clone with many counts. CDR3 loop: CASSSWAPPAFF. The sequenced CDR3 bases are TGCGCCAGCAGCTCGTGGGCCCCGCCA. The V call is TRBV5-1, the J call TRBJ1-1; D is unclear. The read halts 3 residues ahead of the CDR3 end, with the missing end drawn from the germline J gene. Germline lookup yields CDR1 SGHRS and CDR2 YFSETQ. The CDR3 length is 12 residues.

This clone was found many times. The CDR3 extends 3 residues past the end of the read, so its final part is completed from the germline J gene. This chain joins TRBV7-2 and TRBJ2-3, with TRBD2 identical over 10 bases. CDR3 length: 15 amino acids. Germline CDR1 and CDR2: SGHTA and FQGNSA. V lost 5 bases to trimming and J lost 2 bases; unmatched junction nucleotides: 4. CDR3: CASSPGLAHTDTQYF. CDR3 DNA, as far as it was read: TGTGCCAGCAGCCCGGGACTAGCGCACACAGATACG.

Only a few counts were recorded for this clone. The read ends 3 residues shy of where the CDR3 ends; the end is completed using the germline J gene. This rearrangement joins TRBV20-1 to TRBJ2-7; possible D gene TRBD1, 6 bases. V lost 3 bases and J lost 4, with 16 bases in between. In germline, CDR1 is DFQATT, CDR2 SNEGSKA (reference sequence). This CDR3 has 14 amino acids. The CDR3 is CSARVSRGRYEQYF. Incomplete CDR3 DNA: TGCAGTGCTAGGGTATCCAGGGGAAGGTACGAG.

As for this clone: The CDR3 goes on 3 residues after the read ends, and that part is filled in from the germline J gene. The chain couples TRBV7-6 to TRBJ1-6; D is possibly TRBD1 (6 bases). The CDR3 extends over 14 amino acids. Trimming took 5 bases from V and 6 from J, leaving 11 bases between them. In germline, CDR1 is SGHVS, CDR2 FNYEAQ. The CDR3 DNA, read in part, is TGTGCCAGCAGCCTCCAACAGGGTAATTCACCC. Residues: CASSLQQGNSP. The CDR3 reads in full as CASSLQQGNSPLHF.

For this clone: The CDR3 end lies 3 residues beyond the end of the read and is filled in from the germline J gene. The chain combines TRBV11-2 with TRBJ2-1; D perhaps matches TRBD1 (5 bases). This CDR3 is 13 amino acids long. Deletions cut 4 bases from V and 4 bases from J, with 8 bases between. Germline CDR1 reads SGHAT; CDR2 reads FQNNGV. The part of the CDR3 DNA that was read is TGTGCCAGCAGCTCTCAGGGATACAATGAG. It codes for CASSSQGYNE. The entire CDR3 sequence reads CASSSQGYNEQFF.

In its sample, this clone was seen many times. The read finishes 3 residues shy of the CDR3 end, and the germline J gene is used to complete it. The chain combines TRBV5-1 with TRBJ2-2, with D perhaps TRBD1 (6 bases). From germline, CDR1 is SGHRS and CDR2 YFSETQ. The V gene lost 0 bases and the J gene lost 6 bases, with 9 bases spanning the gap. The CDR3 is 14 residues long. CDR3 DNA (partial): TGCGCCAGCAGCTTGGATCAGGGGTCCGGGGAG. This sequence encodes CASSLDQGSGE. The entire CDR3 protein reads CASSLDQGSGELFF.

This clone was seen a handful of times. From the germline J gene comes the end of the CDR3, since the read stops 3 residues before it. This chain uses TRBV6-2 or TRBV6-3 with TRBJ1-2, with a weak D call TRBD1 (6 bases). The germline gives CDR1 MNHEY, CDR2 SVGEGT. The CDR3 has 16 amino acids. CDR3 region: CASSYSMRGDTDTYTF. The sequenced CDR3 bases are TGTGCCAGCAGTTACTCGATGCGGGGGGACACAGATACC.

This clone appeared many times. The CDR3 end is not reached by the read, which stops 3 residues before it; the germline J gene fills it in. This chain connects TRBV20-1 to TRBJ2-3, with 12 bases fitting TRBD2. The CDR3 length is 16 residues. In germline, CDR1 is DFQATT, CDR2 SNEGSKA (reference sequence). The CDR3 loop reads CSARPKTSGSRETQYF. The DNA read from the CDR3 is TGCAGTGCTAGACCGAAGACTAGCGGGAGTAGAGAGACG.

In the case of this clone: The missing CDR3 end, 3 residues past where the read stops, is filled in from the germline J gene. The chain links TRBV7-9 to TRBJ1-1; D not certain. CDR1 and CDR2 (germline): SEHNR, FQNEAQ (reference sequence). The CDR3 spans 11 residues. The V and J ends lost 7 bases and 7 bases respectively, with 10 bases between them. Partial CDR3 DNA: TGTGCCAGCACGAGGACTGTTGAA. Translated: CASTRTVE. In full, the CDR3 reads CASTRTVEAFF. The variable domain in full, completed from reference TRBV7-9 and TRBJ1-1, reads DTGVSQNPRHKITKRGQNVTFRCDPISEHNRLYWYRQTLGQGPEFLTYFQNEAQLEKSRLLSDRFSAERPKGSFSTLEIQRTEQGDSAMYLCASTRTVEAFFGQGTRLTVV.

As regards this clone: The read falls 3 residues short of the CDR3 end, and the missing part is taken from the germline J gene. The chain links TRBV18 to TRBJ2-3; perhaps TRBD2 as D (7 bases). The germline V gene encodes CDR1 KGHSH and CDR2 LQKENI. The CDR3 covers 14 residues. Incomplete CDR3 DNA: TGTGCCAGCTCACCACCGTACGGGGGGCGGACG. Its protein is CASSPPYGGRT. The whole CDR3 sequence reads CASSPPYGGRTQYF.

This clone was seen ten or more times. The chain's CDR3 is CASSWGTSGVYEQYF. CDR3 bases read: TGTGCCAGCAGCTGGGGGACTAGCGGGGTGTACGAG. V usage is TRBV7-2 and J usage is TRBJ2-7, with TRBD2 matching 13 bases. Read sequence stops 3 residues before the CDR3 end, and the germline J gene provides the missing end. CDR1 and CDR2 (germline): SGHTA, FQGNSA. This CDR3 region has 15 residues. The V and J ends lost 4 bases and 4 bases, in that order; junction bases with no gene match: 4.

This clone was counted at least ten times. The read comes to an end 3 residues before the CDR3 does, leaving the germline J gene to fill in the end. The V and J genes are TRBV19 and TRBJ2-7; tentative D call: TRBD2 (6 bases). This CDR3 has 16 amino acids. The ends were cut back, 5 bases at V and 0 bases at J, with 17 bases in the middle. Germline values: CDR1 LNHDA, CDR2 SQIVND (reference sequence). The DNA read from the CDR3 is TGTGCCAGTAGTCACCCGCGGGACTCCAGCTCCTACGAG. This gives the protein CASSHPRDSSSYE. The whole CDR3 sequence reads CASSHPRDSSSYEQYF.

This clone was picked up many times. With the read ending 3 residues before the CDR3 end, the germline J gene is used to fill in that end. The chain couples TRBV4-1 to TRBJ2-3; 8 bases match TRBD1. V shed 5 bases, J shed 3 bases, and the junction held 1 base outside the gene matches. CDR1 and CDR2 (germline): MGHRA, YSYEKL. This CDR3 is 13 amino acids long. The CDR3 sequence is CASSGTGTDTQYF. CDR3 bases read: TGCGCCAGCAGCGGGACAGGAACAGATACG.

This clone was picked up a small number of times. The sequence runs out 3 residues before the end of the CDR3; the remainder is reconstructed from the germline J gene. The chain carries TRBV19 and TRBJ2-2; D gene ambiguous. CDR1 is LNHDA and CDR2 is SQIVND in the germline V gene (reference sequence). CDR3 length: 13 amino acids. Partial CDR3 DNA: TGTGCCAGTAGTAGCCAAACTAATGAAAAG. Its translation: CASSSQTNEK. The CDR3 in full is CASSSQTNEKLFF.